What follows describes a single T cell receptor (beta chain). The entry originates in a study of shared clonotypes between healthy human individuals. Only in-frame clones appear in the TCRdb table, and some are missing; sequencing was by immunoSEQ multiplex PCR. The table has 1.4 million to 1.5 million clones, more than 95% seen once. Trimming removed 3 bases at V and 5 bases at J, with 8 bases between. The CDR3 runs 13 residues. Germline assignment: CDR1 LNHDA and CDR2 SQIVND (reference sequence). The sample consisted of naive CD4+ T cells sorted from blood. Subset in this sample: CD45RA+ positively selected. The chain is built from TRBV19 and TRBJ1-5, with D unclear. This clonotype originated in a man younger than 40 in good health. This CDR3 is CASSIQLYQPQHF. The CDR3, as DNA: TGTGCCAGTAGTATTCAGCTTTATCAGCCCCAGCATTTT.